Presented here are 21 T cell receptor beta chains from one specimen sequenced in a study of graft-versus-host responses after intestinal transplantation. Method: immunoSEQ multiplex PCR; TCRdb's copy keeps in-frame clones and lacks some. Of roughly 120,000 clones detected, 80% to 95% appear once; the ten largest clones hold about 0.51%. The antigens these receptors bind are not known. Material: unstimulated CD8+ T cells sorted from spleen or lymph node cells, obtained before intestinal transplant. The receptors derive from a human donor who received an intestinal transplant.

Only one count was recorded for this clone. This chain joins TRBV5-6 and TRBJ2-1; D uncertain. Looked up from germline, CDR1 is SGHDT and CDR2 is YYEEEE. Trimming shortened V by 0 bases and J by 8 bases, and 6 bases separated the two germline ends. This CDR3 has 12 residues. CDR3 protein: CASSLASYEQFF. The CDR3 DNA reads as TGTGCCAGCAGCTTGGCCAGCTATGAGCAGTTCTTC.

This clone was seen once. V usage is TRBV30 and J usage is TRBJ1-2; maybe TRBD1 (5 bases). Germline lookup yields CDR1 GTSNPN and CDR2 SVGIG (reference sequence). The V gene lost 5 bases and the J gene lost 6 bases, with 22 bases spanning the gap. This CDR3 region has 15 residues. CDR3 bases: TGTGCCTGGGCCGGGGGGGTGACAGCAATGGATGGCTACACCTTC. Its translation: CAWAGGVTAMDGYTF.

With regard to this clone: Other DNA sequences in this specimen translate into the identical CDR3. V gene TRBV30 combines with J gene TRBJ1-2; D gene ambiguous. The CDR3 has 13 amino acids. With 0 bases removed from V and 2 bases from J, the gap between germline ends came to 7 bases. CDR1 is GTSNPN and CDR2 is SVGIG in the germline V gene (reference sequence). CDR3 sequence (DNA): TGTGCCTGGAGTGTAGGGCGGAACTATGGCTACACCTTC. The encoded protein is CAWSVGRNYGYTF.

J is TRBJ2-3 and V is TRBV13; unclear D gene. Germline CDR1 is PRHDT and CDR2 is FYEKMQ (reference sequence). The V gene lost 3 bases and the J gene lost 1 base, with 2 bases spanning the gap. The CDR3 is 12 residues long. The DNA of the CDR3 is TGTGCCAGCAGCTTCGGCACAGATACGCAGTATTTT. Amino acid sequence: CASSFGTDTQYF.

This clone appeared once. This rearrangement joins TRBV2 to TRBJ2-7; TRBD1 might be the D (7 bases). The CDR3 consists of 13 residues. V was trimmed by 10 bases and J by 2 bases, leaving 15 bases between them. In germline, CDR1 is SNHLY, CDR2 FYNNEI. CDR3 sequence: CATRGTAPYEQYF. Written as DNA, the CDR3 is TGTGCCACGCGCGGGACAGCCCCCTACGAGCAGTACTTC.

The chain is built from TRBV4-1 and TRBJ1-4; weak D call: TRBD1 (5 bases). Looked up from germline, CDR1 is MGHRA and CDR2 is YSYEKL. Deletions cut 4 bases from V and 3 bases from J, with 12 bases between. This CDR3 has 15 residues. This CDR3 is CASSPHKGPNEKLFF. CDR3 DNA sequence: TGCGCCAGCAGCCCCCATAAGGGGCCTAATGAAAAACTGTTTTTT.

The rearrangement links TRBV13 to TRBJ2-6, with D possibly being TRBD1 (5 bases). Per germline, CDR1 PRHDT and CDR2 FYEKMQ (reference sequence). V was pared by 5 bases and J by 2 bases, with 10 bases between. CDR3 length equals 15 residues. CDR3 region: CASSRDRPGANVLTF. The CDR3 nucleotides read TGTGCCAGCAGCCGAGACAGACCTGGGGCCAACGTCCTGACTTTC.

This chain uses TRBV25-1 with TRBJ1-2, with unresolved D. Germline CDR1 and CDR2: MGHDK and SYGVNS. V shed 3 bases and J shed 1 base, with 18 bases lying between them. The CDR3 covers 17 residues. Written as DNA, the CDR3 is TGTGCCAGCAGTGATAAGCGTGGGCCTAGGGATAACTATGGCTACACCTTC. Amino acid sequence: CASSDKRGPRDNYGYTF.

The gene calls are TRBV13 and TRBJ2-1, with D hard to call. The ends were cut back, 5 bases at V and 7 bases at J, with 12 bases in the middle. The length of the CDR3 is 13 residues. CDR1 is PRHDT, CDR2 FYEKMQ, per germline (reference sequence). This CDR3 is CASSLPRANEQFF. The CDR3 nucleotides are TGTGCCAGCAGCCTCCCCCGGGCTAATGAGCAGTTCTTC. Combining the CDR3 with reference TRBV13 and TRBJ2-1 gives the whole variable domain AAGVIQSPRHLIKEKRETATLKCYPIPRHDTVYWYQQGPGQDPQFLISFYEKMQSDKGSIPDRFSAQQFSDYHSELNMSSLELGDSALYFCASSLPRANEQFFGPGTRLTVL.

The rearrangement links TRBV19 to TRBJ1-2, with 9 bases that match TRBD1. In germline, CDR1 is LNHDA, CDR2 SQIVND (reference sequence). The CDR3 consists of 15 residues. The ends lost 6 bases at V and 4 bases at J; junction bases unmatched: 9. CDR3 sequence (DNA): TGTGCCAGTAGCACCCCAGGACAGGGGTTCTATGGCTACACCTTC. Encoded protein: CASSTPGQGFYGYTF.

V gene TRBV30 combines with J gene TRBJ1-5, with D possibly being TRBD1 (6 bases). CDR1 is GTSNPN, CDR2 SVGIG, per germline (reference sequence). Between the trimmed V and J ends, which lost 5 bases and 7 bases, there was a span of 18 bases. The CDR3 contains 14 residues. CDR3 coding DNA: TGTGCCTGGGACGCAGGGGCTGGAAACCAGCCCCAGCATTTT. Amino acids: CAWDAGAGNQPQHF. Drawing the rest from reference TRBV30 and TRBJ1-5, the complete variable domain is SQTIHQWPATLVQPVGSPLSLECTVEGTSNPNLYWYRQAAGRGLQLLFYSVGIGQISSEVPQNLSASRPQDRQFILSSKKLLLSDSGFYLCAWDAGAGNQPQHFGDGTRLSIL.

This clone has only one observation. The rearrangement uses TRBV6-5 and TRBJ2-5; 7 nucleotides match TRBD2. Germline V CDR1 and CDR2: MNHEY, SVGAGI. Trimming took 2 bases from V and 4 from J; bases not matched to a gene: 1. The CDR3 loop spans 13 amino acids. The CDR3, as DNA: TGTGCCAGCAGTTACGGGGGGGGAGAGACCCAGTACTTC. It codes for CASSYGGGETQYF.

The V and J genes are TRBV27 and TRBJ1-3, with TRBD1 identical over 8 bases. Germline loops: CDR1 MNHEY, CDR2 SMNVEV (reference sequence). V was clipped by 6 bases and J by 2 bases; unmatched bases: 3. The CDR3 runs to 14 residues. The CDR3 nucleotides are TGTGCCAGCAGCTTCAGGGGGCCTGGAAACACCATATATTTT. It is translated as CASSFRGPGNTIYF.

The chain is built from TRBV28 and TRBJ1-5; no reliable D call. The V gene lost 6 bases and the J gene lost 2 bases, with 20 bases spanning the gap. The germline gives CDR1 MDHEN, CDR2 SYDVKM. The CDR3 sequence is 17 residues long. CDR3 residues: CASSLIGLDVGNQPQHF. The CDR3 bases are TGTGCCAGCAGCTTGATCGGCCTGGACGTCGGCAATCAGCCCCAGCATTTT.

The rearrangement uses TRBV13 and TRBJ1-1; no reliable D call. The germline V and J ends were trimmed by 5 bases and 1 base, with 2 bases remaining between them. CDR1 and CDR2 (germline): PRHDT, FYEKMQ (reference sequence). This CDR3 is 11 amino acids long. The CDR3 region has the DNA TGTGCCAGCAGCGAGAACACTGAAGCTTTCTTT. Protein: CASSENTEAFF.

The DNA of the CDR3 is TGTGCTAGTGGTAAGGGGGCTGTTCAAGAGACCCAGTACTTC. Its translation: CASGKGAVQETQYF. The chain joins TRBV12-5 to TRBJ2-5, with 7 bases aligning to TRBD1. J was trimmed by 2 bases and V by 5 bases; bases with no gene match: 5. This CDR3 contains 14 residues. Per the germline V gene, CDR1 is LGHNT and CDR2 is FRNRAP.

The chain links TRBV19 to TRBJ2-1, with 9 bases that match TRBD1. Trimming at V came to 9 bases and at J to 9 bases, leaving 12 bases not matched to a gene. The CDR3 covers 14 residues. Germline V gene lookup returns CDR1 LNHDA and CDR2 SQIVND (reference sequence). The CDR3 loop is CASMWGQGPTEQFF. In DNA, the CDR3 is TGTGCCAGCATGTGGGGACAGGGTCCCACTGAGCAGTTCTTC.

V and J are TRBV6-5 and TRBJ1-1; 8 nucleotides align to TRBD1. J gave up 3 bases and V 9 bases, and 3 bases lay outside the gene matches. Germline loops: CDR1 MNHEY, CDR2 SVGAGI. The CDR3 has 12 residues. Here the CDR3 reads CARATGDTEAFF. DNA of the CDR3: TGTGCCAGGGCGACAGGGGACACTGAAGCTTTCTTT.

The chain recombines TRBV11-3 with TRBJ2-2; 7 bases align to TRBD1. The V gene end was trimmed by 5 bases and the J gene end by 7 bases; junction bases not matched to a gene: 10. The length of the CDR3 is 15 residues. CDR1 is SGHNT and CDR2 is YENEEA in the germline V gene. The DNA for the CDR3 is TGTGCCAGCAGCCGGAAGACAGGGATGGACGGGGAGCTGTTTTTT. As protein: CASSRKTGMDGELFF.

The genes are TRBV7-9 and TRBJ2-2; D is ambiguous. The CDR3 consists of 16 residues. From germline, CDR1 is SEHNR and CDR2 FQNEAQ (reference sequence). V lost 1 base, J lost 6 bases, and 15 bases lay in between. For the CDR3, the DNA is TGTGCCAGCAGCTTAGAGGTCAGATCGTGGGCCGGGGAGCTGTTTTTT. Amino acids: CASSLEVRSWAGELFF.

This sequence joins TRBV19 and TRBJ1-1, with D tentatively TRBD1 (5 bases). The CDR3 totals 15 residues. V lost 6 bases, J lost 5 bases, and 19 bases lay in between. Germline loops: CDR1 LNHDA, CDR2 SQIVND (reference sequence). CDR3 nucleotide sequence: TGTGCCAGTAGCCACCTAGGCGGCCGGGGGACTGAAGCTTTCTTT. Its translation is CASSHLGGRGTEAFF.